The 2 T cell receptor beta chains below were found in one sample sequenced in a study of tumor-infiltrating lymphocytes in primary liver carcinoma. With a constant-region primer, TCR beta cDNA was made from about 0.5 ug of total RNA. A slightly modified ARM-PCR protocol with three nested multiplex PCR rounds produced these TCR beta libraries. Rounds one and two of PCR, each of 10 cycles, were primed with TRBV1-TRBV30 forward primers and a C-beta reverse primer. TCRdb processed the multiplex PCR reads anew with MiXCR; each CDR3 protein has one entry. This table has 40,000 to 55,000 distinct CDR3 sequences, around 82% appearing once. The tissue used was unsorted bulk material of roughly 17-33 mg. RNA and DNA were co-extracted from it with the AllPrep DNA/RNA mini kit. The sequenced sample consisted of liver tumor tissue from sampling region 5. Subset indicated: tumor region T5, tumor centre. The receptors originated from a man between 35 and 55 years old with primary liver carcinoma and hepatitis B virus infection.

In regard to this clonotype: The CDR3 end shows no conserved phenylalanine or tryptophan, and so a read error is likely. The V gene is TRBV29-1, the J gene TRBJ2-7; D assignment may be TRBD1 or TRBD2 (5 bases each). CDR1 and CDR2 (germline): SQVTM, ANQGSEA. The CDR3 is made up of 16 amino acids. The CDR3 loop is CSAMTSGTGTSYDQYL. The CDR3, as DNA: TGCAGCGCCATGACATCTGGGACCGGCACTTCCTACGATCAGTACCTC.

This clonotype was observed a few times. At one of its ends the junction is not consistent with the germline gene, which may arise from a read error. The chain carries TRBV11-2 and TRBJ2-7; D is undetermined. The germline V gene encodes CDR1 SGHAT and CDR2 FQNNGV. The CDR3 loop spans 12 amino acids. The CDR3 loop reads CASSLAGRSMYF. Written as DNA, the CDR3 is TGTGCCAGTAGCTTAGCCGGTAGGAGCATGTACTTC.